The sequence of this T cell receptor beta chain was determined in a study of cytomegalovirus exposure and HLA in healthy donors. Study-level findings and limits: Sequencing probably produced one cluster of sequence variants that were highly shared.

On this clone itself: What it binds is unknown.

Primers: 60 Vbeta forward and 13 Jbeta reverse. The table came from immunoSEQ multiplex PCR; TCRdb's copy has only in-frame clones and leaves some out. The sample yields under 150,000 clones, about 73% seen once. The germline V gene encodes CDR1 GTSNPN and CDR2 SVGIG (reference sequence). The CDR3 runs 13 residues. Trimming took 2 bases from V and 3 from J, leaving 10 bases between them. V and J are TRBV30 and TRBJ1-1; D ambiguous. This sequence was found in a human donor in good health. Sequencing used PBMCs. DNA for the CDR3: TGTGCCTGGAGTAGCCGGTGGTACACTGAAGCTTTCTTT. Its protein product is CAWSSRWYTEAFF.